The next 13 T cell receptor beta chains were all read from a single sample in a study of beta chain features in type 1 diabetes. Expressed TCRB transcripts were sequenced because the isolated RNA had all been reverse transcribed beforehand. The table came from immunoSEQ multiplex PCR; TCRdb's copy has only in-frame clones and leaves some out. The table records roughly 450,000 clones, about 15% of them present only once. The source material was naive CD4+ T cells from blood. The receptors shown here come from a man aged 30 to 45 in good health.

The chain has TRBV6-4 and TRBJ2-5; 13 positions match TRBD2. Germline values: CDR1 MRHNA, CDR2 SNTAGT. V was clipped by 5 bases and J by 5 bases; unmatched bases: 11. This CDR3 contains 17 residues. CDR3 region: CASSPRTSGRRDETQYF. CDR3 nucleotide sequence: TGTGCCAGCAGTCCTCGGACTAGCGGGAGACGAGATGAGACCCAGTACTTC.

With regard to this clone: Lacking the conserved final phenylalanine or tryptophan, this CDR3 likely reflects a read error. The J gene is TRBJ1-1, the V gene TRBV29-1; 9 nucleotides line up with TRBD1. V lost 8 bases to trimming and J lost 1 base; unmatched junction nucleotides: 5. The CDR3 is 13 residues long. CDR1 SQVTM and CDR2 ANQGSEA come from the germline V gene. The CDR3 loop reads CSTGTGPNTEAFL. The CDR3 bases are TGCAGCACCGGGACAGGGCCGAACACTGAAGCTTTCCTT.

The table lists this clone with a few counts. The sample carries other DNA sequences with the same CDR3. This chain connects TRBV4-3 to TRBJ2-1, with 12 bases matching TRBD2. Trimming at V came to 4 bases and at J to 7 bases, leaving 5 bases not matched to a gene. This CDR3 has 15 amino acids. The germline gives CDR1 LGHNA, CDR2 YSLEER. CDR3 nucleotide sequence: TGCGCCAGCAGCCCACTAGCGGGGGGCCCTAATGAGCAGTTCTTC. Its protein product is CASSPLAGGPNEQFF.

The chain recombines TRBV7-9 with TRBJ2-5; D is unresolved. The ends were cut back, 5 bases at V and 2 bases at J, with 12 bases in the middle. Germline V gene sequence: CDR1 SEHNR, CDR2 FQNEAQ (reference sequence). There are 14 residues in the CDR3. DNA of the CDR3: TGTGCCAGCAGCCCCTACCCCCTTCAAGAGACCCAGTACTTC. Encoded protein: CASSPYPLQETQYF. Complete variable domain (other parts from reference TRBV7-9 and TRBJ2-5): DTGVSQNPRHKITKRGQNVTFRCDPISEHNRLYWYRQTLGQGPEFLTYFQNEAQLEKSRLLSDRFSAERPKGSFSTLEIQRTEQGDSAMYLCASSPYPLQETQYFGPGTRLLVL.

The chain is built from TRBV4-3 and TRBJ1-2; unclear D gene. This CDR3 spans 12 amino acids. Germline V CDR1 and CDR2: LGHNA, YSLEER. V was pared by 1 base and J by 4 bases, with 4 bases between. CDR3 nucleotides: TGCGCCAGCAGCCAAGGCGTCTATGGCTACACCTTC. It translates to CASSQGVYGYTF.

The chain uses TRBV11-2 and TRBJ2-1; 7 positions match TRBD1. Germline CDR1 reads SGHAT; CDR2 reads FQNNGV. The J segment lost 9 bases and the V segment lost 5 bases, leaving 7 bases of the junction unmatched. The CDR3 contains 13 residues. The CDR3 DNA follows: TGTGCCAGCAGCCCGACAGGGTTGAGTGAGCAGTTCTTC. This translates into CASSPTGLSEQFF.

This rearrangement joins TRBV5-1 to TRBJ2-1; 12 nucleotides match TRBD2. V dropped 8 bases and J dropped 5; count of bases not matched to a gene: 8. CDR1 and CDR2 from the germline V gene are SGHRS and YFSETQ. This CDR3 contains 15 residues. The CDR3 bases are TGCGCCAGTCGGGCGACTAGCGGGGGCCACAATGAGCAGTTCTTC. Amino acids: CASRATSGGHNEQFF.

The chain employs TRBV7-3 and TRBJ2-1; no clear D gene. The CDR3 spans 13 residues. Trimming stripped 5 bases from V and 5 bases from J, with 10 bases between. CDR1 is SGHTA and CDR2 is FQGTGA in the germline V gene. CDR3 sequence reads: CASSPWGDNEQFF. For the CDR3, the DNA is TGTGCCAGCAGCCCCTGGGGTGACAATGAGCAGTTCTTC.

The chain is built from TRBV4-1 and TRBJ2-1; 7 bases fit TRBD2. J was trimmed by 3 bases and V by 2 bases; bases with no gene match: 1. This CDR3 has 14 residues. Germline CDR1 MGHRA, CDR2 YSYEKL. The CDR3 spells CASSQSSGYNEQFF. In DNA form, the CDR3 reads TGCGCCAGCAGCCAATCTAGCGGCTACAATGAGCAGTTCTTC.

This clone was observed a few times. The sample has other DNA sequences that encode this CDR3 too. The gene calls are TRBV7-9 and TRBJ2-3, with a possible D match to TRBD2 (5 bases). The CDR3 contains 13 residues. Germline CDR1 is SEHNR and CDR2 is FQNEAQ (reference sequence). V was trimmed by 1 base and J by 6 bases, leaving 8 bases between them. CDR3 sequence (DNA): TGTGCCAGCAGCTTAGTGACGGGGGATACGCAGTATTTT. It is translated as CASSLVTGDTQYF.

The genes are TRBV19 and TRBJ2-1; TRBD2 matches at 12 bases. There are 16 residues in the CDR3. J gave up 7 bases and V 5 bases, and 9 bases lay outside the gene matches. The germline gives CDR1 LNHDA, CDR2 SQIVND (reference sequence). This CDR3 reads CASSETSGSRVNEQFF. The DNA for the CDR3 is TGTGCCAGTAGTGAGACTAGCGGGAGTAGGGTGAATGAGCAGTTCTTC.

This clone has just a few counts. The rearrangement uses TRBV7-9 and TRBJ1-1, with D possibly being TRBD1 (6 bases). Germline CDR1 reads SEHNR; CDR2 reads FQNEAQ (reference sequence). Trimming took off 7 bases at V and 6 bases at J, with 18 bases between the two ends. This CDR3 region has 14 residues. In DNA form, the CDR3 reads TGTGCCAGCATCCCCCCACAGGGACGGGCTGAAGCTTTCTTT. Encoded protein: CASIPPQGRAEAFF.

V gene TRBV11-2 combines with J gene TRBJ2-1; TRBD1 matches 10 bases. V lost 11 bases to trimming and J lost 3 bases; unmatched junction nucleotides: 10. CDR3 length equals 15 residues. Germline V lookup: CDR1 SGHAT, CDR2 FQNNGV. As DNA, the CDR3 is TGTGCCGTCTCTTGGACAGGGGGACTCTACAATGAGCAGTTCTTC. Residues: CAVSWTGGLYNEQFF. Drawing the rest from reference TRBV11-2 and TRBJ2-1, the complete variable domain is EAGVAQSPRYKIIEKRQSVAFWCNPISGHATLYWYQQILGQGPKLLIQFQNNGVVDDSQLPKDRFSAERLKGVDSTLKIQPAKLEDSAVYLCAVSWTGGLYNEQFFGPGTRLTVL.